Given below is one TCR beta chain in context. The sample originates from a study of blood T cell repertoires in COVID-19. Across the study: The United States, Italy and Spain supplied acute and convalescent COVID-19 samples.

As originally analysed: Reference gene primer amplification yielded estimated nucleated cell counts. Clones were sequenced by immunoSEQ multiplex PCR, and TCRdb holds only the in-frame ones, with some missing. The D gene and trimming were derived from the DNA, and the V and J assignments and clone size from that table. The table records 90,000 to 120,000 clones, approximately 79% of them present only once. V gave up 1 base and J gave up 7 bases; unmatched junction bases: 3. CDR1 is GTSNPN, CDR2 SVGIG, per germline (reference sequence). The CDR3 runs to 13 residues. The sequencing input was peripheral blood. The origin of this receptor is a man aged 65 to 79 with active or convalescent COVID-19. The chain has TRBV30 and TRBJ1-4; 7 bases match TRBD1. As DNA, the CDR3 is TGTGCCTGGAGTGAGGGGGCAGGTGAAAAACTGTTTTTT. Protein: CAWSEGAGEKLFF.